One TCR beta chain is described in this entry. Its matching antigen is unknown. This sample is drawn from a study of shared clonotypes between healthy human individuals. As for the study in general: Each donor's CD4 naive and CD4 memory cells filled three plates apiece, CD8 naive two, and CD8 memory one. Notes on the study in general: Across a handful of donors, naive CD4 shared around 5.4%, naive CD8 less than 4%, memory CD4 roughly 2.3%, memory CD8 0.4%.

TCRdb's copy holds only in-frame clones and misses some; the assay was immunoSEQ multiplex PCR. The data show about 380,000 clones, 96% seen once. CD8 memory fractions consisted of CD45RO+ and CCR7-negative CD45RA+ TemRA cells together. The germline CDR1 and CDR2 sequences are LNHDA and SQIVND (reference sequence). Trimming took 3 bases from V and 8 from J, leaving 13 bases between them. The CDR3 has 13 residues. This clonotype originated in a man aged 25 to 40 in good health. The sample comprised memory CD8+ T cells sorted from blood. Stated subset: CD45RO+ cells pooled with CCR7-negative TemRA cells. The genes are TRBV19 and TRBJ1-2; a possible D gene is TRBD1 (6 bases). CDR3 nucleotides: TGTGCCAGTAGTATTTCAGGGGTTAAAGGCTACACCTTC. It yields the protein CASSISGVKGYTF.